A single sample gave rise to the 25 T cell receptor beta chains below, sequenced in a study of cytomegalovirus exposure and HLA in healthy donors. Researchers ran the PCR with 60 Vbeta and 13 Jbeta primers. The repertoire was sequenced with immunoSEQ multiplex PCR; TCRdb's copy has only in-frame clones and lacks some. The sample has about 210,000 clones; approximately 82% are singletons. Sequencing input: PBMCs. Every receptor here comes from a man aged 40-49 years in good health and CMV-seropositive.

This clone was observed once. V and J are TRBV7-9 and TRBJ1-1, with 7 positions matching TRBD1. CDR1 SEHNR and CDR2 FQNEAQ come from the germline V gene (reference sequence). This CDR3 contains 14 residues. J lost 5 bases, V lost 7 bases, and 10 bases had no gene match. CDR3 sequence (DNA): TGTGCCAGCATCCTCGGGACAGCGGATACTGAAGCTTTCTTT. Translating it yields CASILGTADTEAFF. The whole variable domain, remainder taken from reference TRBV7-9 and TRBJ1-1, is DTGVSQNPRHKITKRGQNVTFRCDPISEHNRLYWYRQTLGQGPEFLTYFQNEAQLEKSRLLSDRFSAERPKGSFSTLEIQRTEQGDSAMYLCASILGTADTEAFFGQGTRLTVV.

V gene TRBV19 combines with J gene TRBJ2-7, with 8 bases identical to TRBD1. The V gene's germline CDR1 is LNHDA and CDR2 SQIVND (reference sequence). Trimming took 5 bases from V and 7 from J; bases not matched to a gene: 13. CDR3 length: 15 amino acids. The CDR3 DNA reads TGTGCCAGTAGTTCCACCTCCTGGACAGGGCGAGAGCAGTACTTC. Translation: CASSSTSWTGREQYF.

The V and J genes are TRBV14 and TRBJ1-1, with 7 bases fitting TRBD1. The CDR3 covers 18 residues. The germline V gene encodes CDR1 SGHDN and CDR2 FVKESK. With 6 bases clipped from V and 0 bases from J, the junction kept 16 bases outside the gene matches. The DNA for the CDR3 is TGTGCCAGCAGTAAGACCGGGACAGCGTCCTTAATGAACACTGAAGCTTTCTTT. This codes for CASSKTGTASLMNTEAFF.

In its sample, this clone was seen once. The chain is built from TRBV28 and TRBJ2-3; 9 nucleotides agree with TRBD2. The V and J ends lost 8 bases and 5 bases, in that order; junction bases with no gene match: 14. In germline, CDR1 is MDHEN, CDR2 SYDVKM. The CDR3 is 16 amino acids. The CDR3 spells CASWTWIAGAEDTQYF. CDR3 in DNA: TGTGCCAGCTGGACATGGATAGCGGGAGCGGAAGATACGCAGTATTTT.

V gene TRBV28 combines with J gene TRBJ1-4, with TRBD1 identical over 10 bases. Germline trimming cut 5 bases from V and 11 bases from J; bases unmatched to any gene: 11. Per germline, CDR1 MDHEN and CDR2 SYDVKM. CDR3 length: 15 residues. The CDR3 loop is CASSPAGTGVWKLFF. The CDR3 DNA follows: TGTGCCAGCAGTCCTGCCGGGACAGGGGTATGGAAACTGTTTTTT. Based on the CDR3 plus reference TRBV28 and TRBJ1-4, the full variable domain is DVKVTQSSRYLVKRTGEKVFLECVQDMDHENMFWYRQDPGLGLRLIYFSYDVKMKEKGDIPEGYSVSREKKERFSLILESASTNQTSMYLCASSPAGTGVWKLFFGSGTQLSVL.

The genes are TRBV5-4 and TRBJ2-5; TRBD2 might be the D (7 bases). V dropped 4 bases and J dropped 4 bases, with 14 bases sitting between them. This CDR3 comprises 14 residues. Germline V gene sequence: CDR1 SGHNT, CDR2 YYREEE (reference sequence). In DNA form, the CDR3 reads TGTGCCAGCAGCCGGGGGCTAGCGGCAGAGACCCAGTACTTC. This sequence encodes CASSRGLAAETQYF.

V usage is TRBV27 and J usage is TRBJ2-7; 7 bases are shared with TRBD1. This CDR3 spans 16 amino acids. Unmatched junction bases numbered 15, after V lost 5 bases and J lost 5 bases. Per germline, CDR1 MNHEY and CDR2 SMNVEV (reference sequence). The CDR3 coding sequence is TGTGCCAGCAGTCCCTCCTCGACAGGGCATCTGAACGAGCAGTACTTC. Amino acid sequence: CASSPSSTGHLNEQYF.

V gene TRBV23-1 combines with J gene TRBJ1-4; 7 bases align to TRBD1. TRBV23-1 is known as an ORF, though its function is uncertain. After removal of 8 bases from V and 5 bases from J, the junction contained 5 bases not matched to a gene. CDR3 size: 13 residues. The CDR3: CASSTGLNEKLFF. The CDR3 nucleotides are TGCGCCAGCTCGACAGGGCTGAATGAAAAACTGTTTTTT.

The chain recombines TRBV5-6 with TRBJ2-2, with D hard to call. Germline values: CDR1 SGHDT, CDR2 YYEEEE. V lost 4 bases to trimming and J lost 6 bases, with 10 bases between them. This CDR3 is 13 amino acids long. In DNA, the CDR3 is TGTGCCAGCAGCCTGATGGGCGCCGGGGAGCTGTTTTTT. This codes for CASSLMGAGELFF.

The rearrangement links TRBV19 to TRBJ1-2, with 9 nucleotides matching TRBD1. The CDR3 is made up of 15 amino acids. From germline, CDR1 is LNHDA and CDR2 SQIVND (reference sequence). Trimming removed 1 base from V and 3 bases from J; junction bases left unmatched: 3. CDR3 sequence reads: CASSIAGQGDYGYTF. The CDR3 DNA reads as TGTGCCAGTAGTATAGCGGGACAGGGCGACTATGGCTACACCTTC.

J is TRBJ2-5 and V is TRBV7-2, with TRBD2 matching over 11 bases. Trimming at V came to 5 bases and at J to 4 bases, leaving 9 bases not matched to a gene. CDR3 length: 16 amino acids. Germline V CDR1 and CDR2: SGHTA, FQGNSA. This CDR3 is CASSPLAGGPGETQYF. The CDR3 DNA sequence: TGTGCCAGCAGCCCCTTAGCGGGAGGGCCGGGAGAGACCCAGTACTTC.

The rearrangement links TRBV18 to TRBJ1-2, with no clear D. This CDR3 comprises 15 residues. Germline loops: CDR1 KGHSH, CDR2 LQKENI. V lost 3 bases to trimming and J lost 8 bases, with 19 bases between them. The CDR3 DNA reads TGTGCCAGCTCACCCCAGAATACGGAGGTGCGGGGCTACACCTTC. The encoded protein is CASSPQNTEVRGYTF.

J is TRBJ2-5 and V is TRBV6-5, with 9 bases fitting TRBD1. V dropped 1 base and J dropped 11; count of bases not matched to a gene: 14. The CDR3 has 16 residues. Germline V gives CDR1 MNHEY, CDR2 SVGAGI. The CDR3 bases are TGTGCCAGCAGTTACTGGGCTACAGGGGGCCCTTGGGAGCAGTACTTC. Translating gives CASSYWATGGPWEQYF.

The genes are TRBV19 and TRBJ2-7, with 12 bases matching TRBD1. J was trimmed by 9 bases and V by 3 bases; bases with no gene match: 9. This CDR3 region has 15 residues. CDR1 is LNHDA and CDR2 is SQIVND in the germline V gene (reference sequence). The CDR3 DNA follows: TGTGCCAGTAGTATTTCCGGGACAGGGGGCGCTGGGCAGTACTTC. Protein: CASSISGTGGAGQYF. Combining the CDR3 with reference TRBV19 and TRBJ2-7 gives the whole variable domain DGGITQSPKYLFRKEGQNVTLSCEQNLNHDAMYWYRQDPGQGLRLIYYSQIVNDFQKGDIAEGYSVSREKKESFPLTVTSAQKNPTAFYLCASSISGTGGAGQYFGPGTRLTVT.

The chain links TRBV2 to TRBJ1-2, with TRBD1 identical over 8 bases. Germline CDR1 is SNHLY and CDR2 is FYNNEI. V trimming: 6 bases; J trimming: 0 bases; junction bases outside the gene matches: 3. The CDR3 contains 14 residues. The CDR3 sequence: CASREQGANYGYTF. The CDR3 nucleotides are TGTGCCAGCAGAGAACAGGGGGCTAACTATGGCTACACCTTC.

The chain combines TRBV9 with TRBJ2-5; 8 bases are a match to TRBD2. The CDR3 runs to 14 residues. Germline assignment: CDR1 SGDLS and CDR2 YYNGEE. The V gene end was trimmed by 4 bases and the J gene end by 1 base; junction bases not matched to a gene: 3. The CDR3 reads CASSQTSGQETQYF. The CDR3 DNA reads TGTGCCAGCAGCCAAACTAGCGGCCAAGAGACCCAGTACTTC.

The chain employs TRBV7-6 and TRBJ2-3, with 9 bases matching TRBD1. Trimming took 6 bases from V and 2 from J; bases not matched to a gene: 6. The germline V gene encodes CDR1 SGHVS and CDR2 FNYEAQ. The CDR3 loop spans 15 amino acids. This CDR3 is CASRRGTGPTDTQYF. The CDR3 region has the DNA TGTGCCAGCAGGAGGGGGACAGGGCCCACAGATACGCAGTATTTT.

This chain links TRBV6-5 with TRBJ2-7; a possible D gene is TRBD1 (6 bases). V lost 6 bases, J lost 4 bases, and 10 bases lay in between. From germline, CDR1 is MNHEY and CDR2 SVGAGI. The CDR3 length is 12 residues. The CDR3 protein is CASSPRGYEQYF. CDR3 in DNA: TGTGCCAGCAGCCCGAGGGGGTACGAGCAGTACTTC.

The chain combines TRBV6-6 with TRBJ2-1; 8 nucleotides align to TRBD2. The CDR3 has 16 residues. After removal of 0 bases from V and 1 base from J, the junction contained 2 bases not matched to a gene. CDR1 and CDR2 from the germline V gene are MNHNY and SVGAGI (reference sequence). The DNA of the CDR3 is TGTGCCAGCAGTTACTCAGCGGGAGTATCCTACAATGAGCAGTTCTTC. Translated: CASSYSAGVSYNEQFF.

The rearrangement uses TRBV30 and TRBJ1-1; the match to TRBD1 covers 8 bases. Germline V gene lookup returns CDR1 GTSNPN and CDR2 SVGIG (reference sequence). The V gene end was trimmed by 2 bases and the J gene end by 9 bases; junction bases not matched to a gene: 2. The CDR3 has 11 residues. CDR3 amino acids: CAWSHRGKAFF. The CDR3 nucleotides read TGTGCCTGGAGTCACAGGGGGAAAGCTTTCTTT.

In its sample, this clone was seen once. V gene TRBV6-5 combines with J gene TRBJ2-5; 8 bases are shared with TRBD1. The germline gives CDR1 MNHEY, CDR2 SVGAGI. After removal of 6 bases from V and 4 bases from J, the junction contained 4 bases not matched to a gene. There are 13 residues in the CDR3. DNA of the CDR3: TGTGCCAGCAGGGTTGACAGGGGAGAGACCCAGTACTTC. This translates into CASRVDRGETQYF.

The gene calls are TRBV19 and TRBJ2-3, with TRBD2 matching over 8 bases. Germline V gene data show CDR1 as LNHDA and CDR2 as SQIVND (reference sequence). CDR3 size: 15 residues. J lost 0 bases, V lost 5 bases, and 4 bases had no gene match. The CDR3 nucleotides read TGTGCCAGTAGTCTCGGACTAGCAAGCACAGATACGCAGTATTTT. Its protein product is CASSLGLASTDTQYF.

This clone was seen more than once but under ten times. The gene calls are TRBV4-3 and TRBJ1-1; TRBD1 agrees at 8 bases. V lost 3 bases to trimming and J lost 4 bases; unmatched junction nucleotides: 1. The CDR3 is made up of 13 amino acids. Per the germline V gene, CDR1 is LGHNA and CDR2 is YSLEER. CDR3 nucleotide sequence: TGCGCCAGCAGCCAGACAGGGGCCACTGAAGCTTTCTTT. Protein sequence: CASSQTGATEAFF.

The chain recombines TRBV19 with TRBJ2-7; 7 bases map to TRBD2. V trimming: 9 bases; J trimming: 0 bases; junction bases outside the gene matches: 8. This CDR3 has 14 residues. Germline-derived CDR1 and CDR2 are LNHDA and SQIVND (reference sequence). The CDR3 DNA reads TGTGCCAGCAGGACTAGGGCGTCCTCCTACGAGCAGTACTTC. Encoded protein: CASRTRASSYEQYF.

The chain links TRBV7-3 to TRBJ2-5, with 7 bases matching TRBD1. With 5 bases clipped from V and 7 bases from J, the junction kept 7 bases outside the gene matches. The CDR3 loop spans 13 amino acids. Germline CDR1 is SGHTA and CDR2 is FQGTGA. For the CDR3, the DNA is TGTGCCAGCAGCCTTACAGGGGACGGGACCCAGTACTTC. Encoded protein: CASSLTGDGTQYF.